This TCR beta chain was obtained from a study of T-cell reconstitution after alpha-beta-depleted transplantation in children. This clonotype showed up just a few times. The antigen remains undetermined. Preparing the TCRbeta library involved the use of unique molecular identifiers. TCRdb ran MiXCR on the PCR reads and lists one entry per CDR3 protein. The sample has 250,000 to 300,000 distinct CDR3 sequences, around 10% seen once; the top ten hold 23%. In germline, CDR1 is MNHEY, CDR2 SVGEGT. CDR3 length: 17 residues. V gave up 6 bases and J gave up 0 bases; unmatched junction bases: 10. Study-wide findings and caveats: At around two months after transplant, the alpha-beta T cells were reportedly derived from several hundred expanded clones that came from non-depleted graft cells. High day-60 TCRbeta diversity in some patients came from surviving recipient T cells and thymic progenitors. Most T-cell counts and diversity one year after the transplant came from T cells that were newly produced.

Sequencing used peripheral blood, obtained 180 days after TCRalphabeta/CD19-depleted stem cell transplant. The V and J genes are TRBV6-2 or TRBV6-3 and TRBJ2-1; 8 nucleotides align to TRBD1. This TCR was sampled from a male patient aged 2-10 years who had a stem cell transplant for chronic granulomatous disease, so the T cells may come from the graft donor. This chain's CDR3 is CASRTRQGRDSYNEQFF. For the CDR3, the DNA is TGTGCCAGCAGGACCCGACAGGGGCGGGACTCCTACAATGAGCAGTTCTTC.